The rows below give T cell receptor beta chains drawn from one sample of a study of CD8 T cells in Susac syndrome. TCRdb recomputed calls from the immunoSEQ multiplex PCR reads with MiXCR, one row per CDR3 protein. The sample has around 150,000 distinct CDR3 sequences; approximately 95% are singletons. Sequenced: CD8+ T cells from PBMCs. These TCRs come from a human donor with Susac syndrome. CDR3s include the opening cysteine and the closing phenylalanine or tryptophan. D genes are given only for firm matches. Part of the rows lack a size; the others show once, few, many or a class for expanded clones.

J: TRBJ2-5
V: TRBV25-1
D: -
size: -
length: 15
CDR3: CASSEYFLAGETQYF
DNA: TGTGCCAGCAGTGAATATTTCCTAGCCGGGGAGACCCAGTACTTC

J: TRBJ1-5
V: TRBV9
D: TRBD1
size: -
length: 14
CDR3: CASSADRGSQPQHF
DNA: TGTGCCAGCAGCGCCGACAGGGGAAGTCAGCCCCAGCATTTT

J: TRBJ2-7
V: TRBV7-9
D: -
size: once
length: 13
CDR3: CASSRTLTYEQYF
DNA: TGTGCCAGCAGTCGGACCCTAACCTACGAGCAGTACTTC

J: TRBJ1-5
V: TRBV19
D: -
size: -
length: 13
CDR3: CASSVHRDQPQHF
DNA: TGTGCCAGTAGTGTTCACAGGGATCAGCCCCAGCATTTT

J: TRBJ2-3
V: TRBV9
D: -
size: -
length: 14
CDR3: CASSKDGGSDTQYF
DNA: TGTGCCAGCAGCAAAGACGGGGGCTCGGATACGCAGTATTTT

J: TRBJ2-2
V: TRBV20-1
D: -
size: -
length: 11
CDR3: CSASSSGELFF
DNA: TGCAGTGCTAGTTCGTCCGGGGAGCTGTTTTTT

J: TRBJ2-3
V: TRBV2
D: -
size: -
length: 17
CDR3: CASSGLGPSGSTDTQYF
DNA: TGTGCCAGCAGTGGGCTAGGGCCCTCGGGGAGCACAGATACGCAGTATTTT

J: TRBJ2-1
V: TRBV7-9
D: -
size: -
length: 12
CDR3: CASSSGGGEQFF
DNA: TGTGCCAGCAGCTCAGGGGGAGGTGAGCAGTTCTTC

J: TRBJ2-1
V: TRBV20-1
D: TRBD2
size: once
length: 17
CDR3: CSARLGTSGREYNEQFF
DNA: TGCAGTGCTAGGTTGGGGACTAGCGGGAGGGAGTACAATGAGCAGTTCTTC

J: TRBJ1-1
V: TRBV20-1
D: -
size: -
length: 12
CDR3: CSARDLSREAFF
DNA: TGCAGTGCTAGAGACTTAAGCCGGGAAGCTTTCTTT

J: TRBJ2-1
V: TRBV3-1
D: -
size: -
length: 15
CDR3: CASSLLALSSDEQFF
DNA: TGTGCCAGCAGTCTACTAGCTTTGTCGTCTGATGAGCAGTTCTTC

J: TRBJ2-7
V: TRBV25-1
D: TRBD1
size: -
length: 17
CDR3: CASSESLKRDSTYEQYF
DNA: TGTGCCAGCAGTGAATCTCTGAAACGGGACAGTACCTACGAGCAGTACTTC

J: TRBJ2-3
V: TRBV4-1
D: -
size: once
length: 17
CDR3: CASSQETRGRFTDTQYF
DNA: TGCGCCAGCAGCCAAGAGACTCGCGGCAGATTCACAGATACGCAGTATTTT

J: TRBJ2-7
V: TRBV2
D: TRBD2
size: -
length: 13
CDR3: CAIKTSGLYEQYF
DNA: TGTGCCATCAAGACTAGCGGCCTCTACGAGCAGTACTTC

J: TRBJ2-7
V: TRBV20-1
D: -
size: -
length: 14
CDR3: CSARVRGPHYEQYF
DNA: TGCAGTGCAAGGGTTAGAGGCCCCCACTACGAGCAGTACTTC

J: TRBJ2-2
V: TRBV20-1
D: TRBD2
size: -
length: 16
CDR3: CSAPSRDYPKPGELFF
DNA: TGCAGTGCTCCGTCCCGGGACTACCCTAAACCGGGGGAGCTGTTTTTT

J: TRBJ2-7
V: TRBV11-2
D: -
size: -
length: 14
CDR3: CASSLAADSYEQYF
DNA: TGTGCCAGCAGCTTAGCGGCAGATTCCTACGAGCAGTACTTC

J: TRBJ2-1
V: TRBV7-3
D: TRBD2
size: -
length: 15
CDR3: CASSGTSGAYNEQFF
DNA: TGTGCCAGCAGCGGAACTAGCGGGGCATACAATGAGCAGTTCTTC

J: TRBJ1-5
V: TRBV12-3/TRBV12-4
D: -
size: -
length: 15
CDR3: CASQDGTGLNQPQHF
DNA: TGTGCCAGCCAAGACGGGACGGGACTTAATCAGCCCCAGCATTTT

J: TRBJ2-3
V: TRBV7-6
D: -
size: -
length: 14
CDR3: CASSLVTNSDTQYF
DNA: TGTGCCAGCAGCTTAGTTACAAACTCAGATACGCAGTATTTT

J: TRBJ2-1
V: TRBV11-2
D: -
size: -
length: 11
CDR3: CALAQDNEQFF
DNA: TGTGCCCTAGCGCAGGACAATGAGCAGTTCTTC

J: TRBJ2-2
V: TRBV7-6
D: TRBD2
size: once
length: 18
CDR3: CASSLEPGLAGNTGELFF
DNA: TGTGCCAGCAGCTTAGAGCCGGGACTAGCGGGGAACACCGGGGAGCTGTTTTTT

J: TRBJ2-2
V: TRBV7-6
D: -
size: -
length: 13
CDR3: CASSLVITGELFF
DNA: TGTGCCAGCAGCTTAGTTATTACCGGGGAGCTGTTTTTT

J: TRBJ2-5
V: TRBV11-1
D: -
size: -
length: 15
CDR3: CASSLNGGLGETQYF
DNA: TGTGCCAGCAGCCTGAATGGGGGTCTCGGAGAGACCCAGTACTTC

J: TRBJ2-3
V: TRBV28
D: -
size: -
length: 12
CDR3: CASSERTDTQYF
DNA: TGTGCCAGCAGCGAACGAACAGATACGCAGTATTTT

J: TRBJ2-7
V: TRBV28
D: TRBD1
size: -
length: 19
CDR3: CASSLLQGAGGTSFFEQYF
DNA: TGTGCCAGCAGTTTACTGCAGGGGGCTGGCGGGACGTCTTTCTTCGAGCAGTACTTC

J: TRBJ2-1
V: TRBV13
D: -
size: -
length: 14
CDR3: CASSLEVGDNEQFF
DNA: TGTGCCAGCAGCTTAGAAGTAGGGGACAATGAGCAGTTCTTC

J: TRBJ2-1
V: TRBV12-3/TRBV12-4
D: TRBD2
size: -
length: 15
CDR3: CASSLTREDPYKQFF
DNA: TGTGCCAGCAGTTTAACGCGGGAGGATCCCTATAAGCAGTTCTTC

J: TRBJ2-1
V: TRBV24-1
D: -
size: -
length: 16
CDR3: CATSVGGTDPYNEQFF
DNA: TGTGCCACCAGTGTGGGAGGGACAGATCCATACAATGAGCAGTTCTTC

J: TRBJ2-7
V: TRBV6-5
D: TRBD2
size: few
length: 15
CDR3: CASSYLAGGFYEQYF
DNA: TGTGCCAGCAGTTACCTAGCGGGAGGGTTCTACGAGCAGTACTTC

J: TRBJ2-1
V: TRBV12-3/TRBV12-4
D: -
size: -
length: 12
CDR3: CASTSPEGEQFF
DNA: TGTGCCAGCACCTCGCCTGAGGGGGAGCAGTTCTTC

J: TRBJ2-7
V: TRBV2
D: TRBD1
size: -
length: 14
CDR3: CASSKEQGTYEQYF
DNA: TGTGCCAGCAGTAAAGAACAGGGGACCTACGAGCAGTACTTC